This TCR beta chain was recorded in a study of shared clonotypes between healthy human individuals. Study at large: A few men and a couple of women, aged 18 to 49, were donors. For every donor, three CD4 naive, three CD4 memory, two CD8 naive and one CD8 memory plates were used.

The germline V and J ends were trimmed by 9 bases and 8 bases, with 16 bases remaining between them. The germline V gene has CDR1 LNHDA and CDR2 SQIVND (reference sequence). The CDR3 has 13 residues. The data were produced by immunoSEQ multiplex PCR, yet TCRdb's version contains in-frame clones alone and is incomplete. This table has more than 2,000,000 clones, 93% appearing once. The source material was naive CD4+ T cells from PBMCs. Subset given: CD45RA+ positively selected. This TCR derives from a man between 18 and 35 years old in good health. Some clones in this sample may be carry-over from other donors' samples. The rearrangement uses TRBV19 and TRBJ1-4, with D perhaps TRBD1 (5 bases). CDR3 in DNA: TGTGCCAGCAGCGGAAGGGGTGGAGAAAAACTGTTTTTT. Translation gives CASSGRGGEKLFF.